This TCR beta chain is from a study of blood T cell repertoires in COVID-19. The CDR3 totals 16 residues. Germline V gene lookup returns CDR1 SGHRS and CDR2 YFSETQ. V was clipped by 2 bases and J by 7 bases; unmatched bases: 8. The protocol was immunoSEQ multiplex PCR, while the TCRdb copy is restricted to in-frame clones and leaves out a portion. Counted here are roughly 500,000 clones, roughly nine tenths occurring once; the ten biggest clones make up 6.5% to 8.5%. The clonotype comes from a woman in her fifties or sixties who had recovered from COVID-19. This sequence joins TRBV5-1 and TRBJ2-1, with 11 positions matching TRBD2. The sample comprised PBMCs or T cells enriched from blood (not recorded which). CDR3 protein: CASSFLAGGPRNEQFF. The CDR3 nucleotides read TGCGCCAGCAGCTTCTTAGCGGGGGGGCCCAGGAATGAGCAGTTCTTC.